One and the same sample provided the 28 T cell receptor beta chains below, sequenced in a study of T cell clones after liver transplantation. The assay was immunoSEQ multiplex PCR, and TCRdb's table has in-frame clones only and misses some. This table holds approximately 7,900 clones, over 70% found once. The source was CD8+ T cells from blood, collected before liver transplant. These TCRs come from a human donor who received a liver transplant.

V and J are TRBV2 and TRBJ2-7, with D tentatively TRBD1 (5 bases). The CDR3 has 13 amino acids. The V gene lost 9 bases and the J gene lost 7 bases, with 19 bases spanning the gap. CDR1 is SNHLY, CDR2 FYNNEI, per germline. CDR3 sequence (DNA): TGTGCCAGTATTGGACATCCTCTAAGGGAGCAGTACTTC. As protein: CASIGHPLREQYF.

The chain employs TRBV30 and TRBJ2-1, with D tentatively TRBD1 (6 bases). Germline assignment: CDR1 GTSNPN and CDR2 SVGIG (reference sequence). The CDR3 consists of 15 residues. Trimming cost V 5 bases and J 4 bases, with 18 bases left between them. The CDR3 nucleotides are TGTGCCTGGGCCGCGACAGGCTCGATATACAATGAGCAGTTCTTC. The encoded protein is CAWAATGSIYNEQFF.

This CDR3 reads CASSYYPEGNYGYTF. The CDR3 region has the DNA TGTGCCAGCAGTTATTATCCCGAGGGAAACTATGGCTACACCTTC. This rearrangement joins TRBV6-6 to TRBJ1-2; D is uncertain. The CDR3 has 15 amino acids. V was trimmed by 3 bases and J by 2 bases, leaving 13 bases between them. Per germline, CDR1 MNHNY and CDR2 SVGAGI (reference sequence).

The J gene is TRBJ2-1, the V gene TRBV19, with 8 bases matching TRBD2. Trimming cost V 4 bases and J 4 bases; bases outside gene matches: 6. The CDR3 extends over 15 amino acids. Germline V gives CDR1 LNHDA, CDR2 SQIVND (reference sequence). The CDR3 bases are TGTGCCAGTAGTAATAGGCGGGGGGAATACAATGAGCAGTTCTTC. It encodes CASSNRRGEYNEQFF. Supplemented by reference TRBV19 and TRBJ2-1, the full variable domain reads DGGITQSPKYLFRKEGQNVTLSCEQNLNHDAMYWYRQDPGQGLRLIYYSQIVNDFQKGDIAEGYSVSREKKESFPLTVTSAQKNPTAFYLCASSNRRGEYNEQFFGPGTRLTVL.

A few counts support this clone. The chain has TRBV28 and TRBJ2-5; the match to TRBD2 covers 12 bases. Germline V CDR1 and CDR2: MDHEN, SYDVKM. J was trimmed by 5 bases and V by 5 bases; bases with no gene match: 3. This CDR3 region has 14 residues. The CDR3 DNA is TGTGCCAGCAGTCTAGCGGGGGGGATGGAGACCCAGTACTTC. Translating gives CASSLAGGMETQYF.

DNA for the CDR3: TGTGCCAGTAGTCACTCACAAAGAGGCACCTACGAGCAGTACTTC. As protein: CASSHSQRGTYEQYF. The chain has TRBV19 and TRBJ2-7; D ambiguous. Germline loops: CDR1 LNHDA, CDR2 SQIVND (reference sequence). The CDR3 loop spans 15 amino acids. Trimming shortened V by 5 bases and J by 2 bases, and 16 bases separated the two germline ends.

There are a few counts of this clone. The chain recombines TRBV30 with TRBJ2-1, with 8 bases fitting TRBD1. The CDR3 spans 14 residues. CDR1 and CDR2 (germline): GTSNPN, SVGIG (reference sequence). Trimming removed 1 base from V and 4 bases from J; junction bases left unmatched: 3. The CDR3 coding sequence is TGTGCCTGGAGTGACAGGGGGAATTACAATGAGCAGTTCTTC. It specifies CAWSDRGNYNEQFF.

The chain links TRBV28 to TRBJ2-3; 7 bases are shared with TRBD1. CDR1 and CDR2 (germline): MDHEN, SYDVKM. The CDR3 is 15 residues long. Unmatched junction bases numbered 7, after V lost 2 bases and J lost 5 bases. CDR3: CASSLARGMGDTQYF. CDR3 in DNA: TGTGCCAGCAGTTTAGCCAGGGGGATGGGAGATACGCAGTATTTT.

This clone has just one count. The chain couples TRBV7-2 to TRBJ1-4, with TRBD1 matching 8 bases. Germline values: CDR1 SGHTA, CDR2 FQGNSA. The J segment lost 8 bases and the V segment lost 4 bases, leaving 12 bases of the junction unmatched. The CDR3 totals 16 residues. CDR3 sequence (DNA): TGTGCCAGCAGCTACGGCGGACAGGGACCGTCCGAAAAACTGTTTTTT. Translated, it gives CASSYGGQGPSEKLFF.

The rearrangement joins TRBV28 to TRBJ1-1; D is unclear. Germline CDR1 and CDR2: MDHEN and SYDVKM. This CDR3 has 13 residues. Trimming removed 5 bases at V and 1 base at J, with 8 bases between. The CDR3 spells CASSPPRNTEAFF. The CDR3 nucleotides read TGTGCCAGCAGTCCCCCGCGGAACACTGAAGCTTTCTTT.

The chain uses TRBV7-9 and TRBJ2-2; 9 positions agree with TRBD1. V shed 5 bases, J shed 5 bases, and the junction held 18 bases outside the gene matches. Germline lookup yields CDR1 SEHNR and CDR2 FQNEAQ (reference sequence). The CDR3 extends over 19 amino acids. CDR3 in DNA: TGTGCCAGCAGCCAACGTCCCGGGACAGGGAGTGGTGTGACCGGGGAGCTGTTTTTT. It is translated as CASSQRPGTGSGVTGELFF.

This sequence joins TRBV30 and TRBJ2-5; D might be TRBD1 (5 bases). This CDR3 is 13 amino acids long. V lost 0 bases and J lost 1, with 6 bases in between. The germline V gene encodes CDR1 GTSNPN and CDR2 SVGIG (reference sequence). The DNA for the CDR3 is TGTGCCTGGAGTGTTGGGGCCCAAGAGACCCAGTACTTC. Residues: CAWSVGAQETQYF. Looking up the rest from reference TRBV30 and TRBJ2-5 gives the full variable domain: SQTIHQWPATLVQPVGSPLSLECTVEGTSNPNLYWYRQAAGRGLQLLFYSVGIGQISSEVPQNLSASRPQDRQFILSSKKLLLSDSGFYLCAWSVGAQETQYFGPGTRLLVL.

This clone is judged large. The V and J genes are TRBV4-1 and TRBJ1-1; 8 positions match TRBD1. The CDR3 has 15 residues. V lost 4 bases, J lost 1 base, and 5 bases stayed unmatched. Germline-derived CDR1 and CDR2 are MGHRA and YSYEKL. The CDR3 DNA sequence: TGCGCCAGCAGCCTAGAAGGACAGGGGAACACTGAAGCTTTCTTT. This codes for CASSLEGQGNTEAFF.

The chain carries TRBV4-1 and TRBJ2-7; the D gene is possibly TRBD1 (5 bases). Germline-derived CDR1 and CDR2 are MGHRA and YSYEKL. Trimming cost V 0 bases and J 5 bases, with 11 bases left between them. The CDR3 runs 14 residues. The CDR3 coding sequence is TGCGCCAGCAGCCAAGAGCAGGGTTCCAACGAGCAGTACTTC. Amino acid sequence: CASSQEQGSNEQYF.

The rearrangement uses TRBV4-1 and TRBJ2-3, with 7 bases matching TRBD2. With V trimmed by 3 bases and J by 2 bases, 8 bases remained unmatched. Germline V CDR1 and CDR2: MGHRA, YSYEKL. The CDR3 length is 16 residues. CDR3 in DNA: TGCGCCAGCAGCCATCCCAGGAGCGGGAACACAGATACGCAGTATTTT. Translating gives CASSHPRSGNTDTQYF.

The chain couples TRBV27 to TRBJ2-2, with unresolved D. CDR1 and CDR2 (germline): MNHEY, SMNVEV (reference sequence). Trimming left V 5 bases short and J 3 bases short, with 7 bases between. CDR3 size: 13 residues. CDR3 in amino acids: CASSPKYTGELFF. CDR3 nucleotide sequence: TGTGCCAGCAGTCCAAAATACACCGGGGAGCTGTTTTTT.

A few counts support this clone. This sequence joins TRBV7-8 and TRBJ2-4; D unclear. CDR3 length equals 16 residues. Trimming took 1 base from V and 9 from J, leaving 19 bases between them. Germline values: CDR1 SGHVS, CDR2 FQNEAQ. The DNA for the CDR3 is TGTGCCAGCAGCTTAGGAGGAACGGATATCCTGGGCATTCAGTACTTC. Amino acids: CASSLGGTDILGIQYF. Filled out from reference TRBV7-8 and TRBJ2-4, the complete variable domain reads GAGVSQSPRYKVAKRGQDVALRCDPISGHVSLFWYQQALGQGPEFLTYFQNEAQLDKSGLPSDRFFAERPEGSVSTLKIQRTQQEDSAVYLCASSLGGTDILGIQYFGAGTRLSVL.

The chain has TRBV29-1 and TRBJ1-2, with D unresolved. The V and J ends lost 7 bases and 5 bases respectively, with 20 bases between them. Per germline, CDR1 SQVTM and CDR2 ANQGSEA. There are 14 residues in the CDR3. CDR3 in amino acids: CSATGRASKYGYTF. The CDR3 DNA reads as TGCAGCGCCACGGGAAGGGCCAGCAAATATGGCTACACCTTC.

This sequence joins TRBV4-1 and TRBJ2-7, with 9 positions matching TRBD1. The V gene's germline CDR1 is MGHRA and CDR2 YSYEKL. The trim removed 4 bases at V and 6 bases at J, leaving 10 bases unmatched. CDR3 size: 15 residues. CDR3 amino acids: CASSPGTGTWGEQYF. Here the CDR3 DNA reads TGCGCCAGCAGCCCCGGGACAGGGACTTGGGGCGAGCAGTACTTC.

This sequence joins TRBV5-1 and TRBJ2-3; 8 bases line up with TRBD2. CDR1 is SGHRS, CDR2 YFSETQ, per germline. The CDR3 runs to 14 residues. Trimming at V came to 4 bases and at J to 13 bases, leaving 14 bases not matched to a gene. The CDR3 DNA sequence: TGCGCCAGCAGCCCATCTAGCGGGCCTGGGCAGGAGTATTTT. It yields the protein CASSPSSGPGQEYF.

J is TRBJ2-1 and V is TRBV28; tentative D call: TRBD1 (5 bases). The CDR3 spans 15 residues. Germline CDR1 and CDR2: MDHEN and SYDVKM. V dropped 2 bases and J dropped 3 bases, with 11 bases sitting between them. CDR3 in DNA: TGTGCCAGCAGTTTAGAAAGGACAAGCTACAATGAGCAGTTCTTC. This encodes CASSLERTSYNEQFF.

This clone was detected only a few times. The gene calls are TRBV6-5 and TRBJ2-7; D not resolved. CDR1 is MNHEY and CDR2 is SVGAGI in the germline V gene. The V and J ends lost 2 bases and 0 bases respectively, with 5 bases between them. CDR3 length equals 13 residues. In DNA, the CDR3 is TGTGCCAGCAGTTACCAGATCTCCTACGAGCAGTACTTC. Its translation: CASSYQISYEQYF.

The chain is built from TRBV7-8 and TRBJ1-4, with 8 bases lining up with TRBD1. This CDR3 contains 14 residues. The V segment lost 8 bases and the J segment 5 bases; nucleotides outside the gene matches: 7. Germline V CDR1 and CDR2: SGHVS, FQNEAQ. The CDR3 loop reads CASARTGINEKLFF. In nucleotides, the CDR3 is TGTGCCAGCGCGAGGACAGGGATAAATGAAAAACTGTTTTTT.

The chain uses TRBV5-6 and TRBJ2-7; maybe TRBD1 (6 bases). V lost 3 bases and J 4 bases, leaving 8 bases between the germline ends. CDR3 length: 12 residues. The germline CDR1 and CDR2 sequences are SGHDT and YYEEEE. CDR3 sequence reads: CASSYQGYEQYF. In DNA form, the CDR3 reads TGTGCCAGCAGCTACCAGGGGTACGAGCAGTACTTC. The full variable domain, in which reference TRBV5-6 and TRBJ2-7 provide the parts outside the CDR3, is DAGVTQSPTHLIKTRGQQVTLRCSPKSGHDTVSWYQQALGQGPQFIFQYYEEEERQRGNFPDRFSGHQFPNYSSELNVNALLLGDSALYLCASSYQGYEQYFGPGTRLTVT.

V and J are TRBV27 and TRBJ2-1; TRBD2 matches at 7 bases. The V segment lost 2 bases and the J segment 4 bases; nucleotides outside the gene matches: 5. The CDR3 is 15 residues long. In germline, CDR1 is MNHEY, CDR2 SMNVEV (reference sequence). The CDR3 DNA follows: TGTGCCAGCAGTTTAGGCGGGGGAGCTTACAATGAGCAGTTCTTC. It translates to CASSLGGGAYNEQFF.

A word on this clone: In the same sample, other DNA sequences code for this CDR3. The chain employs TRBV6-1 and TRBJ2-1; unclear D gene. Per the germline V gene, CDR1 is MNHNS and CDR2 is SASEGT. The CDR3 length is 11 residues. Deletions cut 5 bases from V and 4 bases from J, with 3 bases between. CDR3: CASSLYNEQFF. CDR3 in DNA: TGTGCCAGCAGTCTTTACAATGAGCAGTTCTTC.

V gene TRBV19 combines with J gene TRBJ2-1, with 7 bases aligning to TRBD1. The ends lost 3 bases at V and 4 bases at J; junction bases unmatched: 6. The CDR3 has 15 residues. From germline, CDR1 is LNHDA and CDR2 SQIVND (reference sequence). The CDR3 region is CASSIAGTAYNEQFF. The DNA of the CDR3 is TGTGCCAGTAGTATTGCCGGGACAGCGTACAATGAGCAGTTCTTC.

This chain uses TRBV11-2 with TRBJ1-2; 11 positions match TRBD1. J was trimmed by 7 bases and V by 7 bases; bases with no gene match: 20. The CDR3 totals 18 residues. Germline V gene lookup returns CDR1 SGHAT and CDR2 FQNNGV. The CDR3 bases are TGTGCCAGCATCGCCGATGGGACAGGGGGATTGGGAGGGGGTGGCTACACCTTC. Amino acid sequence: CASIADGTGGLGGGGYTF.